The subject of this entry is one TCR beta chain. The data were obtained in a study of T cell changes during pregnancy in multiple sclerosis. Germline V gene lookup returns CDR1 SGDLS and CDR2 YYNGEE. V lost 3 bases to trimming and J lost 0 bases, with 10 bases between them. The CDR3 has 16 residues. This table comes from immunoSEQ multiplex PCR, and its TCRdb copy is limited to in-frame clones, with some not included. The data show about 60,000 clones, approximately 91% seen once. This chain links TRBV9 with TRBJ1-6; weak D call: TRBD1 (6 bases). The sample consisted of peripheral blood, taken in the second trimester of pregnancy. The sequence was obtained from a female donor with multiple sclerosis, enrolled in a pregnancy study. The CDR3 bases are TGTGCCAGCAGCGCGAGGGGGAGCTCCTATAATTCACCCCTCCACTTT. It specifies CASSARGSSYNSPLHF.